This T cell receptor (beta chain) was found in a study of blood T cell repertoires in COVID-19. Background on the study: Collection of acute and convalescent COVID-19 samples took place in the United States, Italy and Spain. T cells, B-cell-depleted T cells, or PBMCs provided the cDNA or gDNA that served as material.

The length of the CDR3 is 12 residues. Germline CDR1 is GTSNPN and CDR2 is SVGIG (reference sequence). The V end lost 3 bases, the J end lost 10 bases, and 12 bases lay between the germline ends. Original data processing: Counts of nucleated cells, estimated from reference gene primer amplification, were obtained. Repertoires were generated with immunoSEQ multiplex PCR, while TCRdb's copy carries only in-frame clones and drops some. The V and J calls and clone size were taken over from that table, and D and trimming were inferred from the DNA. The data show roughly 41,000 clones, about 85% seen once.

The sample taken for sequencing was peripheral blood. The sequence came from a man aged 55 to 70 with acute or convalescent COVID-19. This rearrangement joins TRBV30 to TRBJ1-4; D unresolved. CDR3 DNA sequence: TGTGCCTGGAGAGAGCTTGGCGGAAAACTGTTTTTT. Protein: CAWRELGGKLFF.